The 18 T cell receptor beta chains listed next were all sequenced from one sample in a study of immune evolution from preneoplasia to lung adenocarcinoma. The method was immunoSEQ multiplex PCR; TCRdb's version includes in-frame clones alone and lacks a portion of them. The data hold about 7,400 clones, with roughly 83% observed a single time. Sample: FFPE minimally invasive lung adenocarcinoma tissue. The receptors derive from a person aged 70 to 79 with lung adenocarcinoma.

The rearrangement joins TRBV7-9 to TRBJ1-4, with 7 positions matching TRBD1. The germline gives CDR1 SEHNR, CDR2 FQNEAQ (reference sequence). The CDR3 loop spans 14 amino acids. V shed 5 bases and J 1 base; nucleotides not matched to a gene: 1. In DNA, the CDR3 is TGTGCCAGCAGCCGGGACAGAACTAATGAAAAACTGTTTTTT. The encoded protein is CASSRDRTNEKLFF.

The J gene is TRBJ1-5, the V gene TRBV9; no reliable D call. CDR3 length: 15 residues. V was cut by 0 bases and J by 1 base, with 8 bases left in between. In germline, CDR1 is SGDLS, CDR2 YYNGEE. The CDR3 protein is CASSVENGSNQPQHF. DNA of the CDR3: TGTGCCAGCAGCGTAGAGAACGGAAGCAATCAGCCCCAGCATTTT.

The V call is TRBV5-1, the J call TRBJ2-1; D gene ambiguous. The length of the CDR3 is 12 residues. Germline V gene data show CDR1 as SGHRS and CDR2 as YFSETQ. V lost 2 bases to trimming and J lost 6 bases, with 6 bases between them. The CDR3 is CASSLLPNEQFF. The CDR3 DNA is TGCGCCAGCAGCTTACTTCCCAATGAGCAGTTCTTC.

J is TRBJ2-7 and V is TRBV5-8, with 7 bases matching TRBD1. Unmatched junction bases numbered 9, after V lost 3 bases and J lost 3 bases. Germline V lookup: CDR1 SGHTS, CDR2 YDEGEE. The CDR3 is 15 amino acids. Written as DNA, the CDR3 is TGTGCCAGCAGCTCAACCGGGACAGTCTACTACGAGCAGTACTTC. It yields the protein CASSSTGTVYYEQYF.

This clone appeared once. The chain recombines TRBV4-2 with TRBJ1-1; TRBD1 aligns across 9 bases. Germline V lookup: CDR1 LGHNA, CDR2 YNFKEQ. CDR3 length equals 15 residues. Trimming took 4 bases from V and 1 from J; bases not matched to a gene: 4. The CDR3 is CASSPTGGGNTEAFF. For the CDR3, the DNA is TGTGCCAGCAGCCCCACAGGGGGCGGGAACACTGAAGCTTTCTTT.

This CDR3 reads CASSLYVGQGGNYGYTF. The CDR3 region has the DNA TGTGCCAGCAGCTTATACGTCGGACAGGGAGGGAACTATGGCTACACCTTC. The rearrangement links TRBV7-2 to TRBJ1-2, with 8 bases that match TRBD1. Trimming cost V 2 bases and J 2 bases; bases outside gene matches: 10. The CDR3 totals 17 residues. Per the germline V gene, CDR1 is SGHTA and CDR2 is FQGNSA.

To note about this clone: This same CDR3 is encoded by further DNA sequences in the sample. V usage is TRBV11-2 and J usage is TRBJ2-7; D possibly matches TRBD1 or TRBD2 (5 bases each). This CDR3 is built from 14 residues. Germline V gene lookup returns CDR1 SGHAT and CDR2 FQNNGV. The germline V and J ends were trimmed by 5 bases and 6 bases, with 17 bases remaining between them. CDR3 amino acids: CASSPHPGTAEQYF. The CDR3 nucleotides read TGTGCCAGCAGCCCACATCCAGGGACCGCCGAGCAGTACTTC.

The rearrangement joins TRBV28 to TRBJ2-7; D is possibly TRBD1 or TRBD2 (6 bases each). This CDR3 has 14 amino acids. Germline values: CDR1 MDHEN, CDR2 SYDVKM. Trimming pared 5 bases from V and 2 bases from J, leaving 13 bases between. CDR3 amino acids: CASSGGQATYEQYF. CDR3 nucleotide sequence: TGTGCCAGCAGTGGGGGGCAGGCCACCTACGAGCAGTACTTC.

J is TRBJ2-2 and V is TRBV15; no reliable D call. The CDR3 is 14 residues long. Germline CDR1 and CDR2: LNHNV and YYDKDF (reference sequence). V was pared by 0 bases and J by 6 bases, with 8 bases between. This CDR3 reads CATSRDLAAGELFF. CDR3 nucleotide sequence: TGTGCCACCAGCAGAGATTTGGCGGCCGGGGAGCTGTTTTTT.

The CDR3 DNA is TGTGCCTGGAGTGCAGGCTGGGGTGCGGGCTACACCTTC. Its translation: CAWSAGWGAGYTF. The chain employs TRBV30 and TRBJ1-2; D not resolved. CDR1 and CDR2 (germline): GTSNPN, SVGIG (reference sequence). V lost 1 base to trimming and J lost 8 bases, with 14 bases between them. The CDR3 is 13 amino acids.

The chain has TRBV28 and TRBJ1-4, with D uncertain. Trimming shortened V by 5 bases and J by 10 bases, and 11 bases separated the two germline ends. CDR3 length equals 12 residues. Germline lookup yields CDR1 MDHEN and CDR2 SYDVKM. CDR3 sequence: CASSPPRGKLFF. Here the CDR3 DNA reads TGTGCCAGCAGTCCGCCCCGGGGAAAACTGTTTTTT.

The table lists this clone with a count of one. The CDR3 sequence: CASSAGQDNSPLHF. The CDR3 nucleotides read TGTGCCAGCAGCGCGGGACAGGATAATTCACCCCTCCACTTT. The gene calls are TRBV9 and TRBJ1-6, with 8 bases that match TRBD1. Germline assignment: CDR1 SGDLS and CDR2 YYNGEE. Germline trimming cut 3 bases from V and 5 bases from J; bases unmatched to any gene: 1. The CDR3 covers 14 residues.

The gene calls are TRBV30 and TRBJ2-5, with D perhaps TRBD2 (5 bases). Germline CDR1 is GTSNPN and CDR2 is SVGIG (reference sequence). Deletions cut 5 bases from V and 4 bases from J, with 14 bases between. CDR3 length equals 13 residues. CDR3 DNA sequence: TGTGCCTGGCGGGCGAGGGTAGGAGAGACCCAGTACTTC. Translation gives CAWRARVGETQYF.

The genes are TRBV28 and TRBJ2-2; D remains unclear. CDR3 size: 11 residues. Germline V gene lookup returns CDR1 MDHEN and CDR2 SYDVKM. The ends were cut back, 10 bases at V and 1 base at J, with 4 bases in the middle. CDR3 region: CAIQNTGELFF. The CDR3 DNA reads TGTGCCATACAGAACACCGGGGAGCTGTTTTTT.

The CDR3 sequence is CASSLIRLRGTPAYEQYF. Here the CDR3 DNA reads TGTGCCAGCAGCCTCATAAGGTTACGCGGGACCCCCGCCTACGAGCAGTACTTC. This rearrangement joins TRBV13 to TRBJ2-7; D possibly corresponds to TRBD2 (6 bases). Per the germline V gene, CDR1 is PRHDT and CDR2 is FYEKMQ (reference sequence). V lost 5 bases and J lost 2, with 25 bases in between. The CDR3 has 18 residues.

J is TRBJ2-7 and V is TRBV28, with 11 nucleotides matching TRBD2. The CDR3 covers 16 residues. From germline, CDR1 is MDHEN and CDR2 SYDVKM. V lost 6 bases, J lost 2 bases, and 9 bases stayed unmatched. For the CDR3, the DNA is TGTGCCAGCAGCTCCCCGGGGACTAGCGGAACCTACGAGCAGTACTTC. Amino acids: CASSSPGTSGTYEQYF.

The chain joins TRBV15 to TRBJ1-1, with TRBD1 as a possible D gene (5 bases). The V and J ends lost 1 base and 0 bases respectively, with 6 bases between them. The germline V gene encodes CDR1 LNHNV and CDR2 YYDKDF (reference sequence). The CDR3 spans 14 residues. The CDR3 protein is CATSRGQMNTEAFF. The CDR3 nucleotides read TGTGCCACCAGCAGAGGACAGATGAACACTGAAGCTTTCTTT.

The chain joins TRBV4-1 to TRBJ2-7, with unresolved D. V gave up 0 bases and J gave up 6 bases, with 9 bases separating them. Per germline, CDR1 MGHRA and CDR2 YSYEKL. CDR3 length: 13 residues. CDR3 nucleotide sequence: TGCGCCAGCAGCCAAGATCTGGGCTCCGAGCAGTACTTC. This gives the protein CASSQDLGSEQYF.